A single sample gave rise to the 4 T cell receptor beta chains below, sequenced in a study of a mutant IDH1 vaccine in newly diagnosed glioma. These receptors have no identified antigens. Clones were read by immunoSEQ multiplex PCR, and TCRdb kept only the in-frame ones, dropping some. The repertoire has fewer than 70,000 clones, approximately 84% of them found once; the top ten carry 3.5% to 4.5%. Time point: week 11, during vaccination. Topical imiquimod was applied with each vaccine dose, which held 300 ug of mutant IDH1 20-mer peptide. The sequencing used PBMCs, collected from a glioma patient whose treatment included an IDH1 peptide vaccine. These receptors came from a man aged 30-40 years with glioma.

The rearrangement joins TRBV13 to TRBJ2-7; the D is unclear. Trimming left V 3 bases short and J 0 bases short, with 6 bases between. CDR3 size: 13 residues. CDR1 is PRHDT, CDR2 FYEKMQ, per germline (reference sequence). The CDR3 nucleotides are TGTGCCAGCAGCTTCGGTAGCTCCTACGAGCAGTACTTC. This gives the protein CASSFGSSYEQYF. The complete variable domain, with remaining parts taken from reference TRBV13 and TRBJ2-7, reads AAGVIQSPRHLIKEKRETATLKCYPIPRHDTVYWYQQGPGQDPQFLISFYEKMQSDKGSIPDRFSAQQFSDYHSELNMSSLELGDSALYFCASSFGSSYEQYFGPGTRLTVT.

This rearrangement joins TRBV7-8 to TRBJ2-2; a weak D match, TRBD1 (6 bases). V was trimmed by 1 base and J by 1 base, leaving 16 bases between them. Per the germline V gene, CDR1 is SGHVS and CDR2 is FQNEAQ. This CDR3 has 18 amino acids. Written as DNA, the CDR3 is TGTGCCAGCAGCTTAGTCAGGGCAGGGGCGTTGAACACCGGGGAGCTGTTTTTT. This codes for CASSLVRAGALNTGELFF.

The genes are TRBV6-6 and TRBJ1-5; D gene unclear. Between the trimmed V and J ends, which lost 7 bases and 9 bases, there was a span of 13 bases. The length of the CDR3 is 12 residues. From germline, CDR1 is MNHNY and CDR2 SVGAGI (reference sequence). The DNA of the CDR3 is TGTGCCAGCACCACCATCCCGGGGCCCCAGCATTTT. Translating gives CASTTIPGPQHF.

The chain is built from TRBV19 and TRBJ1-5; D is perhaps TRBD1 (5 bases). Germline-derived CDR1 and CDR2 are LNHDA and SQIVND (reference sequence). There are 15 residues in the CDR3. Trimming left V 7 bases short and J 3 bases short, with 16 bases between. The CDR3 loop is CASTTSGHPNQPQHF. As DNA, the CDR3 is TGTGCCAGTACCACCTCCGGACATCCCAATCAGCCCCAGCATTTT.